This T cell receptor (beta chain) is from a study of cytomegalovirus exposure and HLA in healthy donors. PCR used 60 Vbeta primers and 13 Jbeta primers. Measured with immunoSEQ multiplex PCR; TCRdb has only the in-frame clones, and not every one. The table lists fewer than 40,000 clones, roughly 79% of them singletons. Germline CDR1 is SGHTA and CDR2 is FQGNSA. The CDR3 is 13 amino acids. The V gene lost 3 bases and the J gene lost 2 bases, with 7 bases spanning the gap. This TCR was sampled from a middle-aged woman in good health and CMV-seronegative. The J gene is TRBJ1-1, the V gene TRBV7-2; D uncertain. The sequencing input was PBMCs. The CDR3 here is CASSFRVNTEAFF. As DNA, the CDR3 is TGTGCCAGCAGCTTTCGGGTAAACACTGAAGCTTTCTTT.